Listed here are 18 T cell receptor beta chains from one sample, sequenced in a study of glioma-infiltrating T cells after dendritic cell vaccination. Generated by immunoSEQ multiplex PCR, the TCRdb table keeps only in-frame clones and is missing some. The sample shows roughly 51,000 clones, 85% of them seen only once. The specimen comprised blood, sampled before dendritic cell vaccination. These TCRs come from a human donor with glioblastoma.

The chain has TRBV7-2 and TRBJ1-1; 9 bases align to TRBD1. Trimming removed 5 bases from V and 2 bases from J; junction bases left unmatched: 9. The CDR3 has 16 amino acids. Germline V CDR1 and CDR2: SGHTA, FQGNSA. The CDR3 region is CASSITPTGGNTEAFF. CDR3 DNA sequence: TGTGCCAGCAGCATCACCCCCACAGGGGGCAACACTGAAGCTTTCTTT.

The rearrangement joins TRBV6-6 to TRBJ1-1, with D maybe TRBD1 (5 bases). Per germline, CDR1 MNHNY and CDR2 SVGAGI (reference sequence). With 6 bases removed from V and 3 bases from J, the gap between germline ends came to 14 bases. This CDR3 is 14 amino acids long. CDR3 DNA: TGTGCCAGCAGATTCAGGGAGGTTGACACTGAAGCTTTCTTT. Translated: CASRFREVDTEAFF.

There are a few counts of this clone. This rearrangement joins TRBV4-1 to TRBJ1-4; 11 nucleotides line up with TRBD1. In germline, CDR1 is MGHRA, CDR2 YSYEKL. CDR3 length: 15 amino acids. Trimming cost V 4 bases and J 7 bases; bases outside gene matches: 5. The CDR3 spells CASSLAGTGGEKLFF. Here the CDR3 DNA reads TGCGCCAGCAGCCTGGCCGGGACAGGGGGTGAAAAACTGTTTTTT.

On this clone: The same CDR3 arises from other DNA sequences in this sample as well. V is TRBV30 and J is TRBJ1-4, with 10 bases aligning to TRBD1. Per the germline V gene, CDR1 is GTSNPN and CDR2 is SVGIG (reference sequence). There are 16 residues in the CDR3. V lost 3 bases and J lost 4; bases outside the gene matches: 8. This CDR3 reads CAWSAPTGGSNEKLFF. The CDR3 bases are TGTGCCTGGAGCGCTCCGACAGGGGGCAGTAATGAAAAACTGTTTTTT. The variable domain in full, with the rest retrieved from reference TRBV30 and TRBJ1-4, is SQTIHQWPATLVQPVGSPLSLECTVEGTSNPNLYWYRQAAGRGLQLLFYSVGIGQISSEVPQNLSASRPQDRQFILSSKKLLLSDSGFYLCAWSAPTGGSNEKLFFGSGTQLSVL.

This sequence joins TRBV6-1 and TRBJ1-3; D is uncertain. With 0 bases removed from V and 0 bases from J, the gap between germline ends came to 9 bases. CDR1 MNHNS and CDR2 SASEGT come from the germline V gene. The CDR3 consists of 16 residues. CDR3 loop: CASSEAHWSSGNTIYF. In DNA form, the CDR3 reads TGTGCCAGCAGTGAAGCGCATTGGAGCTCTGGAAACACCATATATTTT.

The chain employs TRBV18 and TRBJ2-1; D not resolved. The CDR3 has 15 residues. V was cut by 5 bases and J by 6 bases, with 17 bases left in between. Germline lookup yields CDR1 KGHSH and CDR2 LQKENI. The CDR3 is CASSFSSARLNEQFF. In DNA, the CDR3 is TGTGCCAGCTCATTTTCCAGCGCGAGACTCAATGAGCAGTTCTTC.

The CDR3 DNA reads as TGTGCCAGCAGGGCTACTAGGACAGATACGCAGTATTTT. Encoded protein: CASRATRTDTQYF. This chain connects TRBV5-4 to TRBJ2-3, with D perhaps TRBD2 (5 bases). V was clipped by 5 bases and J by 3 bases, with 10 bases between them. The CDR3 has 13 amino acids. The germline CDR1 and CDR2 sequences are SGHNT and YYREEE (reference sequence). Looking up the rest from reference TRBV5-4 and TRBJ2-3 gives the full variable domain: ETGVTQSPTHLIKTRGQQVTLRCSSQSGHNTVSWYQQALGQGPQFIFQYYREEENGRGNFPPRFSGLQFPNYSSELNVNALELDDSALYLCASRATRTDTQYFGPGTRLTVL.

J is TRBJ1-1 and V is TRBV30; TRBD1 agrees at 7 bases. Germline V CDR1 and CDR2: GTSNPN, SVGIG (reference sequence). V shed 2 bases, J shed 6 bases, and the junction held 3 bases outside the gene matches. The CDR3 contains 12 residues. The CDR3 DNA reads TGTGCCTGGAGTCCCGGGACAGCTGAAGCTTTCTTT. Residues: CAWSPGTAEAFF.

The chain combines TRBV7-2 with TRBJ2-7; 13 bases map to TRBD2. This CDR3 spans 16 amino acids. CDR1 is SGHTA, CDR2 FQGNSA, per germline. V shed 2 bases and J 7 bases; nucleotides not matched to a gene: 8. Here the CDR3 reads CASSLTTSGGAGEQYF. CDR3 nucleotide sequence: TGTGCCAGCAGCTTAACTACTAGCGGGGGGGCGGGAGAGCAGTACTTC.

This sequence joins TRBV7-9 and TRBJ1-1; perhaps TRBD1 as D (6 bases). Germline CDR1 is SEHNR and CDR2 is FQNEAQ (reference sequence). The CDR3 is 14 amino acids. V lost 5 bases and J 5 bases, leaving 15 bases between the germline ends. The CDR3, as DNA: TGTGCCAGCAGCACCCCCGGGGGGGCTACTGAAGCTTTCTTT. Residues: CASSTPGGATEAFF.

This clone was observed a single time. This chain joins TRBV2 and TRBJ1-1; 7 bases map to TRBD1. The V segment lost 6 bases and the J segment 3 bases; nucleotides outside the gene matches: 4. Germline lookup yields CDR1 SNHLY and CDR2 FYNNEI. The CDR3 covers 13 residues. This chain's CDR3 is CASSRDSYTEAFF. CDR3 nucleotides: TGTGCCAGCAGCCGGGACAGCTACACTGAAGCTTTCTTT.

This clone appeared a single time. The J gene is TRBJ1-5, the V gene TRBV2; D gene ambiguous. CDR1 and CDR2 (germline): SNHLY, FYNNEI. V shed 8 bases and J shed 4 bases, with 12 bases lying between them. CDR3 length: 13 residues. DNA of the CDR3: TGTGCCAGCCTCCCGACTCGAAATCAGCCCCAGCATTTT. This sequence encodes CASLPTRNQPQHF.

The rearrangement uses TRBV6-4 and TRBJ1-5; 7 nucleotides match TRBD1. CDR1 is MRHNA and CDR2 is SNTAGT in the germline V gene. The V segment lost 6 bases and the J segment 0 bases; nucleotides outside the gene matches: 11. The CDR3 is 17 residues long. CDR3 nucleotide sequence: TGTGCCAGCAGATTCAGCAGGACAGGTCCTAGCAATCAGCCCCAGCATTTT. The encoded protein is CASRFSRTGPSNQPQHF.

V usage is TRBV19 and J usage is TRBJ1-4; D gene uncertain. The CDR3 has 14 amino acids. Germline V gene data show CDR1 as LNHDA and CDR2 as SQIVND (reference sequence). Deletions cut 10 bases from V and 0 bases from J, with 12 bases between. CDR3 sequence: CATLDWATNEKLFF. Here the CDR3 DNA reads TGTGCCACTTTGGACTGGGCAACTAATGAAAAACTGTTTTTT.

The V and J genes are TRBV7-2 and TRBJ2-5; 8 nucleotides match TRBD2. CDR1 and CDR2 from the germline V gene are SGHTA and FQGNSA. Trimming removed 6 bases from V and 2 bases from J; junction bases left unmatched: 8. The CDR3 is made up of 15 amino acids. In DNA, the CDR3 is TGTGCCAGCAGGTCACCTTTAGCGGGACAAGAGACCCAGTACTTC. Residues: CASRSPLAGQETQYF.

The chain uses TRBV15 and TRBJ2-2, with TRBD1 identical over 7 bases. The V segment lost 8 bases and the J segment 6 bases; nucleotides outside the gene matches: 9. The germline CDR1 and CDR2 sequences are LNHNV and YYDKDF (reference sequence). The CDR3 is 14 amino acids. CDR3 nucleotide sequence: TGTGCCACCCGAGACAGGGTCGAGTCCGGGGAGCTGTTTTTT. Its translation: CATRDRVESGELFF.

The CDR3 coding sequence is TGTGCCAGTAGCCCGATAGACCCAACAGGGGGCATCTATGGCTACACCTTC. Translating it yields CASSPIDPTGGIYGYTF. The chain joins TRBV19 to TRBJ1-2, with 9 bases fitting TRBD1. The CDR3 consists of 17 residues. CDR1 is LNHDA and CDR2 is SQIVND in the germline V gene (reference sequence). V dropped 6 bases and J dropped 4; count of bases not matched to a gene: 15.

This CDR3 reads CASSQRRDTQYF. The CDR3 coding sequence is TGCGCCAGCAGCCAACGGCGGGACACGCAGTATTTT. The chain employs TRBV4-3 and TRBJ2-3; maybe TRBD2 (6 bases). V lost 2 bases, J lost 9 bases, and 9 bases lay in between. CDR3 length: 12 residues. The germline CDR1 and CDR2 sequences are LGHNA and YSLEER.